Each of the 25 T cell receptor beta chains below was sequenced from the same sample in a study of blood T cell repertoires in COVID-19 (TCRdb year 2020). Library preparation employed the immunoSEQ multiplex PCR assay. The table comes from immuneACCESS by way of TCRdb, which keeps in-frame sequences with V and J called. Part of the clones is missing from these tables; in studies checked, under half for an unresolved V gene and the rest for unknown reasons. The sample data list approximately 160,000 clones, and more than 60% of these were observed just once. 7% to 10% of the sample is in the top ten clones. The material sequenced was peripheral blood. These receptors originate from a man aged 55 to 69 with acute or convalescent COVID-19.

The V and J genes are TRBV25-1 and TRBJ1-5; no firm D call. V lost 3 bases, J lost 1 base, and 4 bases lay in between. In germline, CDR1 is MGHDK, CDR2 SYGVNS. The CDR3 is 13 residues long. CDR3 amino acids: CASSDQSNQPQHF. The CDR3 DNA follows: TGTGCCAGCAGTGATCAGAGCAATCAGCCCCAGCATTTT. Filled out from reference TRBV25-1 and TRBJ1-5, the complete variable domain reads EADIYQTPRYLVIGTGKKITLECSQTMGHDKMYWYQQDPGMELHLIHYSYGVNSTEKGDLSSESTVSRIRTEHFPLTLESARPSHTSQYLCASSDQSNQPQHFGDGTRLSIL.

The J gene is TRBJ2-5, the V gene TRBV7-9, with 8 bases identical to TRBD1. The CDR3 runs 14 residues. Looked up from germline, CDR1 is SEHNR and CDR2 is FQNEAQ (reference sequence). The V gene end was trimmed by 6 bases and the J gene end by 2 bases; junction bases not matched to a gene: 5. CDR3 in DNA: TGTGCCAGCAGTTTACAGGGGGGACAAGAGACCCAGTACTTC. It translates to CASSLQGGQETQYF.

V usage is TRBV11-2 and J usage is TRBJ1-5; D not resolved. Germline CDR1 is SGHAT and CDR2 is FQNNGV. V was pared by 5 bases and J by 6 bases, with 17 bases between. The CDR3 has 15 amino acids. The CDR3 nucleotides are TGTGCCAGCAGCCAAGCTTGGGGAGCCAGTCAGCCCCAGCATTTT. Residues: CASSQAWGASQPQHF.

This sequence joins TRBV2 and TRBJ2-3; the match to TRBD2 covers 9 bases. CDR1 SNHLY and CDR2 FYNNEI come from the germline V gene. J gave up 1 base and V 6 bases, and 8 bases lay outside the gene matches. The CDR3 has 16 residues. The CDR3 nucleotides are TGTGCCAGCAGGAGAAATAGCGGGGGCGGCACAGATACGCAGTATTTT. Protein product: CASRRNSGGGTDTQYF.

This clone has just a few counts. The CDR3 DNA reads as TGTGCCAGCAGCCAAGCAGGCAGGCCCACTGGAAACACCATATATTTT. It encodes CASSQAGRPTGNTIYF. The V and J genes are TRBV3-1 (or the pseudogene TRBV3-2) and TRBJ1-3; D remains unclear. Germline CDR1 is LGHDT and CDR2 is YNNKEL (reference sequence). V was cut by 1 base and J by 2 bases, with 12 bases left in between. The CDR3 is 16 amino acids.

The chain couples TRBV5-1 to TRBJ2-5, with TRBD1 as a possible D gene (5 bases). This CDR3 spans 14 amino acids. Trimming pared 4 bases from V and 6 bases from J, leaving 16 bases between. Germline CDR1 SGHRS, CDR2 YFSETQ. CDR3 region: CASSADGSGKTQYF. The CDR3 coding sequence is TGCGCCAGCAGCGCCGACGGGTCAGGGAAGACCCAGTACTTC.

The chain links TRBV3-1 (or the pseudogene TRBV3-2) to TRBJ1-5, with unresolved D. The V end lost 2 bases, the J end lost 8 bases, and 16 bases lay between the germline ends. CDR1 is LGHDT and CDR2 is YNNKEL in the germline V gene (reference sequence). The CDR3 extends over 15 amino acids. The CDR3 protein is CASSQSDTPREPQHF. The CDR3 DNA reads TGTGCCAGCAGCCAAAGCGATACACCGAGGGAGCCCCAGCATTTT.

The chain recombines TRBV20-1 with TRBJ1-2; D is undetermined. The V end lost 5 bases, the J end lost 7 bases, and 11 bases lay between the germline ends. This CDR3 is built from 11 residues. Germline CDR1 is DFQATT and CDR2 is SNEGSKA (reference sequence). CDR3 region: CSARGISGYTF. The CDR3 coding sequence is TGCAGTGCTCGGGGTATAAGTGGCTACACCTTC.

V usage is TRBV6-2 or TRBV6-3 and J usage is TRBJ2-3; 9 bases agree with TRBD2. Germline CDR1 is MNHEY and CDR2 is SVGEGT. V gave up 2 bases and J gave up 6 bases; unmatched junction bases: 6. This CDR3 spans 15 amino acids. CDR3 coding DNA: TGTGCCAGCAGTTACCGCGGGGGGGAATTGGATACGCAGTATTTT. The encoded protein is CASSYRGGELDTQYF.

The chain couples TRBV7-2 to TRBJ2-2; 7 nucleotides align to TRBD2. Germline CDR1 reads SGHTA; CDR2 reads FQGNSA. The CDR3 has 19 amino acids. Losses at the gene ends were 2 bases for V and 1 base for J; bases not matched to a gene: 13. CDR3 sequence reads: CASSLSPVGGALNTGELFF. CDR3 DNA: TGTGCCAGCAGCTTATCCCCGGTGGGAGGGGCTCTGAACACCGGGGAGCTGTTTTTT.

The chain couples TRBV2 to TRBJ2-3; 7 bases map to TRBD2. The CDR3 is made up of 16 amino acids. After removal of 6 bases from V and 2 bases from J, the junction contained 11 bases not matched to a gene. CDR1 and CDR2 (germline): SNHLY, FYNNEI. The CDR3 spells CASRAPPGLNTDTQYF. The CDR3 DNA follows: TGTGCCAGCAGAGCCCCACCGGGACTAAACACAGATACGCAGTATTTT. The full variable domain, in which reference TRBV2 and TRBJ2-3 provide the parts outside the CDR3, is EPEVTQTPSHQVTQMGQEVILRCVPISNHLYFYWYRQILGQKVEFLVSFYNNEISEKSEIFDDQFSVERPDGSNFTLKIRSTKLEDSAMYFCASRAPPGLNTDTQYFGPGTRLTVL.

This chain joins TRBV4-3 and TRBJ2-7; 7 positions match TRBD1. Germline V CDR1 and CDR2: LGHNA, YSLEER. The CDR3 loop spans 15 amino acids. V trimming: 2 bases; J trimming: 0 bases; junction bases outside the gene matches: 4. The CDR3 DNA follows: TGCGCCAGCAGCCAAAACAGGGACAGCTCCTACGAGCAGTACTTC. This sequence encodes CASSQNRDSSYEQYF.

This clone appeared once. The rearrangement joins TRBV30 to TRBJ1-5; 9 positions agree with TRBD1. CDR1 and CDR2 (germline): GTSNPN, SVGIG (reference sequence). The CDR3 runs 15 residues. V lost 2 bases and J lost 2; bases outside the gene matches: 4. CDR3 sequence: CAWSPTGGGNQPQHF. In DNA form, the CDR3 reads TGTGCCTGGAGTCCTACAGGGGGCGGCAATCAGCCCCAGCATTTT.

This rearrangement joins TRBV18 to TRBJ1-5; D unclear. Germline CDR1 KGHSH, CDR2 LQKENI. Trimming took 2 bases from V and 2 from J, leaving 10 bases between them. The CDR3 is 15 residues long. This chain's CDR3 is CASSPIWSGNQPQHF. The CDR3 bases are TGTGCCAGCTCACCAATATGGAGTGGCAATCAGCCCCAGCATTTT.

This chain connects TRBV6-5 to TRBJ1-6; 9 bases fit TRBD1. The CDR3 consists of 15 residues. The trim removed 6 bases at V and 7 bases at J, leaving 7 bases unmatched. Germline V CDR1 and CDR2: MNHEY, SVGAGI. DNA of the CDR3: TGTGCCAGCAGACCTGGGACAGGGAAAAATTCACCCCTCCACTTT. It translates to CASRPGTGKNSPLHF.

The rearrangement joins TRBV27 to TRBJ2-7; TRBD1 matches 7 bases. Germline V gene lookup returns CDR1 MNHEY and CDR2 SMNVEV (reference sequence). The CDR3 has 16 residues. V shed 4 bases, J shed 3 bases, and the junction held 12 bases outside the gene matches. The CDR3 DNA follows: TGTGCCAGCAGTTCCTCATCGACAGGGTTAGTCTACGAGCAGTACTTC. Its translation: CASSSSSTGLVYEQYF.

This clone was seen only a few times. This chain uses TRBV6-1 with TRBJ2-7; 7 nucleotides agree with TRBD1. The CDR3 contains 15 residues. Germline V CDR1 and CDR2: MNHNS, SASEGT. V gave up 1 base and J gave up 2 bases; unmatched junction bases: 5. Here the CDR3 reads CASSEESQGAYEQYF. Here the CDR3 DNA reads TGTGCCAGCAGTGAAGAATCCCAGGGGGCCTACGAGCAGTACTTC.

The chain uses TRBV19 and TRBJ2-1; 10 positions agree with TRBD1. Germline V CDR1 and CDR2: LNHDA, SQIVND (reference sequence). V was pared by 3 bases and J by 7 bases, with 6 bases of the junction left unmatched. The CDR3 runs to 15 residues. CDR3 bases: TGTGCCAGTAGTATGACAGGGGGCTGGGATAATGAGCAGTTCTTC. Translated: CASSMTGGWDNEQFF. Using reference TRBV19 and TRBJ2-1 for the parts outside the CDR3, the full variable domain is DGGITQSPKYLFRKEGQNVTLSCEQNLNHDAMYWYRQDPGQGLRLIYYSQIVNDFQKGDIAEGYSVSREKKESFPLTVTSAQKNPTAFYLCASSMTGGWDNEQFFGPGTRLTVL.

The V call is TRBV7-8, the J call TRBJ2-5, with 10 bases identical to TRBD1. Germline V CDR1 and CDR2: SGHVS, FQNEAQ. V lost 2 bases and J lost 6; bases outside the gene matches: 12. CDR3 length: 17 amino acids. The CDR3 DNA reads as TGTGCCAGCAGCTTATCCCCCTGGGACAGGGGAGGAAAGACCCAGTACTTC. Its translation is CASSLSPWDRGGKTQYF.

This chain uses TRBV25-1 with TRBJ1-1; tentative D call: TRBD1 (6 bases). The germline V gene encodes CDR1 MGHDK and CDR2 SYGVNS. The V end lost 7 bases, the J end lost 4 bases, and 19 bases lay between the germline ends. This CDR3 is 15 amino acids long. The CDR3 sequence is CASTPPEGGGTEAFF. CDR3 in DNA: TGTGCCAGCACTCCCCCTGAAGGGGGGGGCACTGAAGCTTTCTTT.

V usage is TRBV6-1 and J usage is TRBJ1-2, with 8 positions matching TRBD1. V lost 5 bases to trimming and J lost 7 bases; unmatched junction nucleotides: 6. Looked up from germline, CDR1 is MNHNS and CDR2 is SASEGT. The CDR3 consists of 13 residues. The DNA of the CDR3 is TGTGCCAGCAGTCCAGACAGGGGCGGTGGCTACACCTTC. It is translated as CASSPDRGGGYTF.

J is TRBJ2-3 and V is TRBV3-1 (or the pseudogene TRBV3-2); 9 nucleotides line up with TRBD1. The V and J ends lost 4 bases and 0 bases, in that order; junction bases with no gene match: 5. CDR3 length: 16 residues. The germline V gene encodes CDR1 LGHDT and CDR2 YNNKEL (reference sequence). The CDR3 nucleotides are TGTGCCAGCAGCCTTGGACAGGGGAGAAGCACAGATACGCAGTATTTT. It translates to CASSLGQGRSTDTQYF.

The chain is built from TRBV7-2 and TRBJ2-7; 7 positions match TRBD1. V lost 1 base and J lost 4; bases outside the gene matches: 13. Germline assignment: CDR1 SGHTA and CDR2 FQGNSA. The CDR3 has 17 amino acids. DNA of the CDR3: TGTGCCAGCAGCTTAGGGGTCGGGACAGCCCTTCCATACGAGCAGTACTTC. It encodes CASSLGVGTALPYEQYF.

J is TRBJ1-1 and V is TRBV11-2, with D maybe TRBD1 (6 bases). Germline V gene sequence: CDR1 SGHAT, CDR2 FQNNGV. Trimming took 0 bases from V and 4 from J, leaving 9 bases between them. The CDR3 has 14 amino acids. The CDR3, as DNA: TGTGCCAGCAGCTTAGAGGGGGCGCGCACTGAAGCTTTCTTT. Translating gives CASSLEGARTEAFF.

The CDR3 spells CAWSITGQGDEKLFF. In nucleotides, the CDR3 is TGTGCCTGGAGTATTACGGGACAGGGGGATGAAAAACTGTTTTTT. The V gene is TRBV30, the J gene TRBJ1-4; TRBD1 agrees at 11 bases. V was clipped by 2 bases and J by 6 bases; unmatched bases: 5. The CDR3 extends over 15 amino acids. Germline V lookup: CDR1 GTSNPN, CDR2 SVGIG (reference sequence).